This TCR gamma chain emerged from a study of Vδ1+ human thymocytes. The study's findings and limits: Thymic TRG and TRD repertoires appeared highly polyclonal, with Gaussian CDR3 length distributions. Thymic delta-chain repertoires held around 20% Vdelta2 sequences and few Vdelta3, despite high sort purity.

This CDR3 region has 17 residues. The V gene's germline CDR1 is VTNTFY and CDR2 YDVSTARD (reference sequence). V lost 0 bases and J lost 3; bases outside the gene matches: 10. Extracted RNA was reverse transcribed into cDNA. Pooled V-gene forward primers with one constant-region reverse primer generated the CDR3 amplicons by multiplex PCR. TCRdb fed the multiplex PCR reads to CATT. The repertoire holds tens of thousands of gamma-chain clones, with 20% to 25% as singletons. This clone showed up just a few times. Its antigen is not known. Input material: Vdelta1+ gamma-delta thymocytes from the thymus. Subset in this sample: FACS-sorted CD3+ TCRalphabeta- TCRVdelta1+ TCRVdelta2- thymocytes. The genes are TRGV3 and TRGJP1. This TCR derives from a girl under three years old who had congenital heart surgery. CDR3 loop: CATWDRLMRATGWFKIF. The DNA for the CDR3 is TGTGCCACCTGGGACAGGCTTATGAGAGCCACTGGTTGGTTCAAGATATTT.